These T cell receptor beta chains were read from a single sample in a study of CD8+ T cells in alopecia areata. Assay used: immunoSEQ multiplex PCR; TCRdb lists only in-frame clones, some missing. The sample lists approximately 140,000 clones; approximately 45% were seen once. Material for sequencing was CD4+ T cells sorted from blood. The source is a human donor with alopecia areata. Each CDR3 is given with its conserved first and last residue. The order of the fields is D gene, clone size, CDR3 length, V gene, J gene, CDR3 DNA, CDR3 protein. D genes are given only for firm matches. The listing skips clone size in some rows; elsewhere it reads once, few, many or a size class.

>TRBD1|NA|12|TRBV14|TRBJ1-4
TGTGCCAGCAGCCATATCCGGGACAGACTGTTTTTT
CASSHIRDRLFF
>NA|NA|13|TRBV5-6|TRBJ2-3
TGTGCCAGCAGCTTGGCCGAATCAGATACGCAGTATTTT
CASSLAESDTQYF
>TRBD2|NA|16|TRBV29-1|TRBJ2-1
TGCAGCGTCGCCCCTCCGGCTAGCGGGAGGGAGAATGAGCAGTTCTTC
CSVAPPASGRENEQFF
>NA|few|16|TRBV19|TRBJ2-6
TGTGCCAGTAGTATACAAGGGCTCTCCGGGGCCAACGTCCTGACTTTC
CASSIQGLSGANVLTF
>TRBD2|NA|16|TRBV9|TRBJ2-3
TGTGCCAGCAGCTTCACGACTAGCGGACGCACAGATACGCAGTATTTT
CASSFTTSGRTDTQYF
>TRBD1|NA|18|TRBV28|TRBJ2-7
TGTGCCAGCAGACCCCCGGGACAGTCATCAAGGGGCTCCTACGAGCAGTACTTC
CASRPPGQSSRGSYEQYF
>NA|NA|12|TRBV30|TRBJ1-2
TGTGCCTGGAGTGTAGACGGCTATGGCTACACCTTC
CAWSVDGYGYTF
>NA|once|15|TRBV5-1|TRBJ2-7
TGCGCCAGCAGCTTGGGAGGGACCAGCTCCTACGAGCAGTACTTC
CASSLGGTSSYEQYF
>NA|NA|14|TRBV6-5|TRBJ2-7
TGTGCCAGCAAAGGGGACACCGTCTCCTACGAGCAGTACTTC
CASKGDTVSYEQYF
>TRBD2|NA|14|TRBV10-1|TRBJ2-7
TGCGCCAGCAGCGCCGGGACTAGCGTCTACGAGCAGTACTTC
CASSAGTSVYEQYF
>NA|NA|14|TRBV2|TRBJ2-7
TGTGCCAGCAGGGTCGATCTTGGAGCCTACGAGCAGTACTTC
CASRVDLGAYEQYF
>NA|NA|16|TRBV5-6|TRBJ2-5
TGTGCCAGCAGCGGGGGGACCGGACCCCTTGGAGAGACCCAGTACTTC
CASSGGTGPLGETQYF
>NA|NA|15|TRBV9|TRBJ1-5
TGTGCCAGCAGCCCAACAGGGATGGGCAATCAGCCCCAGCATTTT
CASSPTGMGNQPQHF
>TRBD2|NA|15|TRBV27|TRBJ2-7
TGTGCCAGCAGAGACGGACTAGCGGGAGTCTGGGAGCAGTACTTC
CASRDGLAGVWEQYF
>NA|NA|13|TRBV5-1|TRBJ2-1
TGCGCCAGCAGCACAGGTCCCTACAATGAGCAGTTCTTC
CASSTGPYNEQFF
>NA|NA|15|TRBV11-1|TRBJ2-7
TGTGCCAGCAGCTTAAGCGGCCCGTCCTCCTACGAGCAGTACTTC
CASSLSGPSSYEQYF
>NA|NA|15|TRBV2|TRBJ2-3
TGTGCCAGCAGTGACAGTCTAGCTCAGGCAGATACGCAGTATTTT
CASSDSLAQADTQYF
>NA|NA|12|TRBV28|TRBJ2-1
TGTGCCAGTGCCGGACCGAACAATGAGCAGTTCTTC
CASAGPNNEQFF
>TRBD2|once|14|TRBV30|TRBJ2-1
TGTGCCTGGAGTGTAATTACTAGCGGGACGTTACGGTTCTTC
CAWSVITSGTLRFF
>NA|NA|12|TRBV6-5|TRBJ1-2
TGTGCCAGCACCGGGACGGCGGGGGGCTACACCTTC
CASTGTAGGYTF
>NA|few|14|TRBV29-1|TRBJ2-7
TGCAGCGTTGAAGAACGGGGGACGGAATACGAGCAGTACTTC
CSVEERGTEYEQYF
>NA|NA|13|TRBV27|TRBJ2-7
TGTGCCAGCACCGTCAGGGGTGGGGACGAGCAGTACTTC
CASTVRGGDEQYF
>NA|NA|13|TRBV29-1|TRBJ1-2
TGCAGCGTTGAAGGTTGGGGGCGCGGTGGCTACACCTTC
CSVEGWGRGGYTF
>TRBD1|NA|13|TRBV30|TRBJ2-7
TGTGCCTGGAGGACGGACAGGGCGAGGGAGCAGTACTTC
CAWRTDRAREQYF
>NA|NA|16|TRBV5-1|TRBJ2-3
TGCGCCAGCAGCTTGATGGCAGGGATCGGCACAGATACGCAGTATTTT
CASSLMAGIGTDTQYF
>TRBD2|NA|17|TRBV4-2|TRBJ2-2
TGTGCCAGCAGCCAAAGAACATCGGGACTAGCCCTCGGGGAGCTGTTTTTT
CASSQRTSGLALGELFF
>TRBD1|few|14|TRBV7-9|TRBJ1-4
TGTGCCAGCAGCCTACAGGGGGCGGCTGAAAAACTGTTTTTT
CASSLQGAAEKLFF
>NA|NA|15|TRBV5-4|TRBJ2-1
TGTGCCAGCACAGGCGCAGGGTTATCCTACAATGAGCAGTTCTTC
CASTGAGLSYNEQFF
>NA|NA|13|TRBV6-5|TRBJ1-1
TGTGCCAGCAGAAACAGGAAATCGGCTGAAGCTTTCTTT
CASRNRKSAEAFF
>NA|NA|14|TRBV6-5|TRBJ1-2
TGTGCCAGCAGATCTAATGTGATTTCCTATGGCTACACCTTC
CASRSNVISYGYTF
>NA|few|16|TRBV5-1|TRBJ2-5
TGCGCCAGCAGCTCGGTAGGCAGGGACGACGTTCGGACCCAGTACTTC
CASSSVGRDDVRTQYF
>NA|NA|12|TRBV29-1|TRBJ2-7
TGCAGCGCTAGAGGGCAGGGCTACGAGCAGTACTTC
CSARGQGYEQYF
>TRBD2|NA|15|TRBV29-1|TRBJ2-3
TGCAGCGTTGAGAGACTAGCGGGAGGCACAGATACGCAGTATTTT
CSVERLAGGTDTQYF
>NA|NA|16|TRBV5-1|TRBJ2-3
TGCGCCAGCAGCTTGGGGGGTACCGTTTCACCAGATACGCAGTATTTT
CASSLGGTVSPDTQYF
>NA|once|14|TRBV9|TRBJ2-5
TGTGCCAGCAGCGAGGGGACCTACCAAGAGACCCAGTACTTC
CASSEGTYQETQYF
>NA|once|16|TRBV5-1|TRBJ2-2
TGCGCCAGCAATGGGGGTGACTTCGCGAACACCGGGGAGCTGTTTTTT
CASNGGDFANTGELFF
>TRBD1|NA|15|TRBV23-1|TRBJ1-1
TGCGCCAGCAGTCAATCGGGACAGGGGGGCACTGAAGCTTTCTTT
CASSQSGQGGTEAFF
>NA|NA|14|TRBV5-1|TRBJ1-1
TGCGCCAGCAGCTTGATGGACCGGCGAACTGAAGCTTTCTTT
CASSLMDRRTEAFF
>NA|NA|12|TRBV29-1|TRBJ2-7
TGCAGCGTTGATACAGGGCCCTACGAGCAGTACTTC
CSVDTGPYEQYF
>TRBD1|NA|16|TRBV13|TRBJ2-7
TGTGCCAGCAGCTTAGTCCCGACCAGGGGGCTATACGAGCAGTACTTC
CASSLVPTRGLYEQYF
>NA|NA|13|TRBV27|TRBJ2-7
TGTGCCAGCAGACTTCACGCGGACGAAAAGCAGTACTTC
CASRLHADEKQYF